What follows are 16 T cell receptor beta chains derived from one specimen sequenced in a study of cytomegalovirus exposure and HLA in healthy donors. Researchers ran the PCR with 60 Vbeta and 13 Jbeta primers. Repertoires were generated with immunoSEQ multiplex PCR, while TCRdb's copy carries only in-frame clones and drops some. The sample holds around 150,000 clones, approximately 82% seen once. Source material: PBMCs. Receptor source: a male donor in good health and CMV-seronegative.

This clone was seen a single time. At one end, the junction sequence differs from germline, possibly due to a read error. The V call is TRBV4-1, the J call TRBJ2-2, with 9 bases aligning to TRBD1. The V gene's germline CDR1 is MGHRA and CDR2 YSYEKL. The CDR3 loop spans 16 amino acids. This chain's CDR3 is CASSQEGQGNNGELFF. The CDR3, as DNA: TGCGCCAGCAGCCAAGAGGGACAGGGAAACAACGGGGAGCTGTTTTTT.

The chain uses TRBV27 and TRBJ2-5, with a weak D call TRBD1 (6 bases). Judging by the DNA end, TRBJ2-7 fits better; the J call may be wrong. CDR1 and CDR2 from the germline V gene are MNHEY and SMNVEV (reference sequence). The CDR3 is 14 residues long. The CDR3 sequence: CASSSTGYSYEQYF. The DNA for the CDR3 is TGTGCCAGCAGTTCGACAGGATACTCCTACGAGCAGTACTTC.

This clone was found a few times. The J gene is TRBJ1-1, the V gene TRBV27; TRBD1 might be the D (6 bases). The V gene's germline CDR1 is MNHEY and CDR2 SMNVEV (reference sequence). V gave up 6 bases and J gave up 0 bases, with 14 bases separating them. The CDR3 runs to 15 residues. Here the CDR3 reads CASRREGTMNTEAFF. The CDR3 DNA reads as TGTGCCAGCAGAAGGGAGGGGACAATGAACACTGAAGCTTTCTTT.

The chain carries TRBV7-2 and TRBJ1-2; D is undetermined. The CDR3 runs to 13 residues. Between the trimmed V and J ends, which lost 5 bases and 3 bases, there was a span of 10 bases. The germline CDR1 and CDR2 sequences are SGHTA and FQGNSA. The CDR3 protein is CASSLSRDYGYTF. As DNA, the CDR3 is TGTGCCAGCAGCCTTTCACGAGACTATGGCTACACCTTC.

About this clone itself: One end of the junction is discordant with germline, which a read error may explain. This chain connects TRBV4-1 to TRBJ2-7, with 7 nucleotides matching TRBD1. The CDR3 is 12 amino acids. Germline V gives CDR1 MGHRA, CDR2 YSYEKL. DNA of the CDR3: TGCGCCAGCAGCCAACTAGGGGGCAGCGTCTTCTTC. Residues: CASSQLGGSVFF.

This clone was found once. The gene calls are TRBV19 and TRBJ1-3; a possible D gene is TRBD1 (6 bases). There are 17 residues in the CDR3. CDR1 and CDR2 from the germline V gene are LNHDA and SQIVND (reference sequence). Trimming pared 5 bases from V and 0 bases from J, leaving 17 bases between. The CDR3 here is CASSLRRQVHSGNTIYF. The DNA of the CDR3 is TGTGCCAGTAGTCTCCGGAGACAGGTCCACTCTGGAAACACCATATATTTT.

V is TRBV4-1 and J is TRBJ2-1; 9 nucleotides align to TRBD2. The J segment lost 4 bases and the V segment lost 6 bases, leaving 4 bases of the junction unmatched. This CDR3 has 14 residues. CDR1 is MGHRA and CDR2 is YSYEKL in the germline V gene. The CDR3 loop reads CASRRLAGYNEQFF. The CDR3 DNA follows: TGCGCCAGCAGACGGCTAGCGGGGTACAATGAGCAGTTCTTC.

This clone showed up just a few times. The chain employs TRBV5-1 and TRBJ2-7, with 7 bases lining up with TRBD1. Losses at the gene ends were 3 bases for V and 3 bases for J; bases not matched to a gene: 3. This CDR3 contains 13 residues. Germline CDR1 SGHRS, CDR2 YFSETQ. The CDR3, as DNA: TGCGCCAGCAGCTGGGGACAGATCTACGAGCAGTACTTC. Amino acids: CASSWGQIYEQYF.

The table lists this clone with a count of one. V is TRBV6-5 and J is TRBJ1-1; D not certain. Trimming pared 6 bases from V and 4 bases from J, leaving 12 bases between. The CDR3 runs 13 residues. In germline, CDR1 is MNHEY, CDR2 SVGAGI. CDR3 residues: CASSLDTITEAFF. The CDR3 nucleotides read TGTGCCAGCAGCCTCGACACCATCACTGAAGCTTTCTTT.

CDR3 sequence (DNA): TGCGCCAGCAGCCAGAGGGACAGAAGCAATGAAAAACTGTTTTTT. Translation: CASSQRDRSNEKLFF. This chain joins TRBV4-1 and TRBJ1-4, with 7 bases aligning to TRBD1. The CDR3 has 15 residues. The junction had 6 bases not matched to a gene; V was cut back by 3 bases and J by 5 bases. The germline gives CDR1 MGHRA, CDR2 YSYEKL.

The chain couples TRBV7-9 to TRBJ1-2; D uncertain. In germline, CDR1 is SEHNR, CDR2 FQNEAQ (reference sequence). CDR3 length equals 13 residues. The ends were cut back, 1 base at V and 8 bases at J, with 11 bases in the middle. The chain's CDR3 is CASSLVLGGGYTF. The CDR3 DNA is TGTGCCAGCAGCTTAGTACTAGGTGGGGGCTACACCTTC.

The chain carries TRBV7-8 and TRBJ2-3; D is undetermined. Germline V gene data show CDR1 as SGHVS and CDR2 as FQNEAQ. V lost 5 bases and J 0 bases, leaving 12 bases between the germline ends. The CDR3 sequence is 15 residues long. The CDR3 bases are TGTGCCAGCAGCCCCTATACCACTAGCACAGATACGCAGTATTTT. This sequence encodes CASSPYTTSTDTQYF.

The rearrangement joins TRBV6-1 to TRBJ1-1, with D unresolved. The CDR3 runs to 11 residues. Trimming pared 6 bases from V and 4 bases from J, leaving 6 bases between. Germline assignment: CDR1 MNHNS and CDR2 SASEGT. Here the CDR3 DNA reads TGTGCCAGCAGCCCTTCCACTGAAGCTTTCTTT. This gives the protein CASSPSTEAFF.

This clone showed up just once. The chain carries TRBV6-5 and TRBJ2-7; tentative D call: TRBD1 (6 bases). The V and J ends lost 10 bases and 0 bases respectively, with 19 bases between them. This CDR3 has 15 amino acids. Looked up from germline, CDR1 is MNHEY and CDR2 is SVGAGI. CDR3 nucleotide sequence: TGTGCCACCGGAAGCACAGGGTCCAGCTCCTACGAGCAGTACTTC. It encodes CATGSTGSSSYEQYF.

V is TRBV6-1 and J is TRBJ2-3, with 11 positions matching TRBD2. This CDR3 is built from 15 residues. V was clipped by 2 bases and J by 4 bases; unmatched bases: 2. Per the germline V gene, CDR1 is MNHNS and CDR2 is SASEGT. The CDR3 nucleotides are TGTGCCAGCAGTGAATTTAGCGGGGGGGCAGATACGCAGTATTTT. As protein: CASSEFSGGADTQYF.

The CDR3 DNA follows: TGTGCCAGCAGCTTAGGAGGCGGGGCGGGAGCCTACGAGCAGTACTTC. It yields the protein CASSLGGGAGAYEQYF. V usage is TRBV7-6 and J usage is TRBJ2-7; 7 bases are shared with TRBD2. J was trimmed by 2 bases and V by 1 base; bases with no gene match: 8. The germline V gene encodes CDR1 SGHVS and CDR2 FNYEAQ. The CDR3 spans 16 residues.